The clone carrying this T cell receptor beta chain rates as medium-sized. These data originate in a study of cytomegalovirus exposure and HLA in healthy donors. Study context: Genotyping showed around four fifths of fewer than 500 donors falling in the Caucasian-associated ancestry cluster.

The CDR3 length is 18 residues. Germline CDR1 reads SNHLY; CDR2 reads FYNNEI. The J segment lost 2 bases and the V segment lost 7 bases, leaving 18 bases of the junction unmatched. It was with 60 Vbeta and 13 Jbeta primers that the PCR ran. Profiling relied on immunoSEQ multiplex PCR, and the TCRdb table lists in-frame clones only, not all of them. Altogether 150,000 to 200,000 clones are present, around 82% being singletons, with the ten largest covering more than 1.5%. This clonotype was sampled from a middle-aged man in good health and CMV-seropositive. The V gene is TRBV2, the J gene TRBJ2-7; 9 bases fit TRBD2. Sequenced material: PBMCs. In DNA form, the CDR3 reads TGTGCCAGCAACCCGGGCCGGTCAACTAGCGGGCCTACCTACGAGCAGTACTTC. Encoded protein: CASNPGRSTSGPTYEQYF.